The 30 T cell receptor beta chains below all came from one sample that was sequenced in a study of CD8+CD57+ T cells in acquired aplastic anemia. Investigators profiled TCR beta VDJ and CDR3 from genomic DNA template. From the reads, TCRdb called clonotypes with MiXCR, one entry per CDR3 protein. The sample records some 170,000 distinct CDR3 sequences, about 45% being singletons. In patients chosen for sequencing, flow cytometry had shown CD8+CD57+ cell expansion. The sequencing input was sorted CD4+, CD8+, or CD8+CD57+ T cells (not recorded which) from PBMCs. The receptors were gathered from a human donor with aplastic anemia.

This clonotype was observed a handful of times. The chain uses TRBV10-3 and TRBJ1-3; no firm D call. The germline gives CDR1 ENHRY, CDR2 SYGVKD. CDR3 size: 14 residues. The germline V and J ends were trimmed by 3 bases and 0 bases, with 6 bases remaining between them. The CDR3 DNA is TGTGCCATCAGTGACCGCTTCTCTGGAAACACCATATATTTT. As protein: CAISDRFSGNTIYF.

The chain is built from TRBV10-3 and TRBJ1-6, with 7 bases identical to TRBD1. Germline CDR1 reads ENHRY; CDR2 reads SYGVKD. The CDR3 has 14 amino acids. V shed 4 bases, J shed 9 bases, and the junction held 6 bases outside the gene matches. CDR3 sequence reads: CAISATGEGSPLHF. DNA of the CDR3: TGTGCCATCAGTGCCACAGGGGAGGGTTCACCCCTCCACTTT.

Ten or more counts support this clonotype. The chain carries TRBV20-1 and TRBJ1-2, with TRBD1 as a possible D gene (5 bases). Germline V CDR1 and CDR2: DFQATT, SNEGSKA (reference sequence). With 6 bases removed from V and 8 bases from J, the gap between germline ends came to 16 bases. This CDR3 has 12 amino acids. The CDR3 spells CSARAPPGGYTF. CDR3 coding DNA: TGCAGTGCCAGGGCCCCACCGGGAGGCTACACCTTC.

As to this clonotype: Germline is not matched at one junction end, which may reflect a read error. The gene calls are TRBV2 and TRBJ1-1; a weak D match, TRBD1 (6 bases). Germline loops: CDR1 SNHLY, CDR2 FYNNEI. The CDR3 covers 13 residues. DNA of the CDR3: TGTGCCAGCAGCAGCGACAGGAACACTGAAGCGTCCTTT. Amino acids: CASSSDRNTEASF.

Regarding this clonotype: Sequence at one end of the junction differs from germline and may be a read error. V usage is TRBV12-5 and J usage is TRBJ2-2, with 7 bases lining up with TRBD2. This CDR3 region has 16 residues. Per the germline V gene, CDR1 is LGHNT and CDR2 is FRNRAP. The CDR3 DNA follows: TGTGCTAGTGGTCCCTCAACCGGGGGGAACACCGGGGGGCTGTTTTTT. Protein sequence: CASGPSTGGNTGGLFF.

This sequence joins TRBV15 and TRBJ2-1; 8 bases are shared with TRBD2. Germline-derived CDR1 and CDR2 are LNHNV and YYDKDF (reference sequence). CDR3 length: 17 amino acids. The ends lost 2 bases at V and 2 bases at J; junction bases unmatched: 8. CDR3 bases: TGTGCCACCAGCAGACCCATCGGGGGGGCCGCCTACAATGAGCAGTTCTTC. Amino acid sequence: CATSRPIGGAAYNEQFF.

Turning to this clonotype: One end of the junction is discordant with germline, which a read error may explain. The DNA of the CDR3 is TGCAGTGCTAGAGATCGGGCTAGCGGGTCCTACGAGCAGCACTTC. Residues: CSARDRASGSYEQHF. The chain carries TRBV20-1 and TRBJ2-7; 8 nucleotides align to TRBD2. Germline loops: CDR1 DFQATT, CDR2 SNEGSKA (reference sequence). The CDR3 has 15 amino acids.

About this clonotype itself: A read error may be the cause here, since a much bigger clone is one base away. The V gene is TRBV27, the J gene TRBJ1-2; no clear D gene. V was shortened by 1 base and J by 7 bases, with 13 bases between the two germline ends. This CDR3 is 14 amino acids long. Germline V lookup: CDR1 MNHEY, CDR2 SMNVEV (reference sequence). The CDR3 loop is CASSLYATGCGYTF. As DNA, the CDR3 is TGTGCCAGCAGTTTATACGCGACGGGCTGTGGCTACACCTTC.

This clonotype was observed a few times. V usage is TRBV15 and J usage is TRBJ1-2; TRBD1 agrees at 7 bases. Trimming removed 4 bases from V and 4 bases from J; junction bases left unmatched: 12. The CDR3 runs to 16 residues. From germline, CDR1 is LNHNV and CDR2 YYDKDF (reference sequence). The CDR3 region is CATSTPGQLNPYGYTF. The CDR3 region has the DNA TGTGCCACCAGCACCCCGGGACAGCTCAACCCCTATGGCTACACCTTC.

There are many counts of this clonotype. The chain links TRBV7-2 to TRBJ1-2; the D gene is possibly TRBD1 (5 bases). CDR1 and CDR2 from the germline V gene are SGHTA and FQGNSA. The CDR3 has 16 residues. V was clipped by 1 base and J by 6 bases, with 18 bases between them. CDR3 nucleotides: TGTGCCAGCAGCTTAGAGGGCAGGTCGGGGGGTAATGGCTACACCTTC. Translation gives CASSLEGRSGGNGYTF.

The chain carries TRBV20-1 and TRBJ2-3; 13 bases align to TRBD2. J lost 0 bases, V lost 6 bases, and 9 bases had no gene match. Germline-derived CDR1 and CDR2 are DFQATT and SNEGSKA (reference sequence). The CDR3 sequence is 17 residues long. The CDR3: CSASSGTSGESTDTQYF. DNA for the CDR3: TGCAGTGCCTCGTCCGGGACTAGCGGGGAGAGCACAGATACGCAGTATTTT.

V and J are TRBV19 and TRBJ1-1; D unclear. The ends were cut back, 4 bases at V and 6 bases at J, with 12 bases in the middle. The CDR3 has 13 amino acids. CDR1 and CDR2 (germline): LNHDA, SQIVND (reference sequence). CDR3 protein: CASSSRPYAEAFF. CDR3 coding DNA: TGTGCCAGTAGTAGTCGGCCCTACGCTGAAGCTTTCTTT.

The rearrangement uses TRBV12-5 and TRBJ2-3; 10 bases map to TRBD1. V trimming: 6 bases; J trimming: 6 bases; junction bases outside the gene matches: 9. This CDR3 spans 15 amino acids. Per germline, CDR1 LGHNT and CDR2 FRNRAP. The CDR3 nucleotides read TGTGCTAGTGGGTCCCGACAGGGGGCGCGGGATACGCAGTATTTT. Translated, it gives CASGSRQGARDTQYF.

This clonotype appeared a single time. The chain has TRBV10-3 and TRBJ2-5, with D maybe TRBD2 (6 bases). The CDR3 length is 15 residues. Per germline, CDR1 ENHRY and CDR2 SYGVKD. Trimming took 4 bases from V and 0 from J, leaving 12 bases between them. CDR3 nucleotides: TGTGCCATCAGTGCGGGATCGGGGGACCAAGAGACCCAGTACTTC. Protein: CAISAGSGDQETQYF.

This chain links TRBV6-1 with TRBJ1-5; D unclear. Germline V gives CDR1 MNHNS, CDR2 SASEGT. V dropped 1 base and J dropped 7 bases, with 20 bases sitting between them. CDR3 length: 17 residues. This CDR3 is CASSEVGVGISRQPQHF. CDR3 DNA: TGTGCCAGCAGTGAAGTTGGCGTGGGGATCTCACGGCAGCCCCAGCATTTT.

In DNA, the CDR3 is TGCAGCGTTGGGTTCTCTGGGGCCAACGTCCTGACTTTC. Residues: CSVGFSGANVLTF. The rearrangement joins TRBV29-1 to TRBJ2-6; D is uncertain. Germline values: CDR1 SQVTM, CDR2 ANQGSEA. The V and J ends lost 4 bases and 0 bases respectively, with 4 bases between them. The CDR3 length is 13 residues.

The chain is built from TRBV5-1 and TRBJ2-1, with 9 nucleotides matching TRBD1. The length of the CDR3 is 17 residues. With V trimmed by 4 bases and J by 4 bases, 12 bases remained unmatched. Germline V gene data show CDR1 as SGHRS and CDR2 as YFSETQ. The CDR3 is CASSHRTGESLYNEQFF. CDR3 nucleotide sequence: TGCGCCAGCAGCCACCGGACAGGGGAGAGTCTTTACAATGAGCAGTTCTTC.

This chain joins TRBV20-1 and TRBJ1-5; D possibly corresponds to TRBD1 (5 bases). Germline V CDR1 and CDR2: DFQATT, SNEGSKA (reference sequence). The CDR3 sequence is 13 residues long. V was clipped by 6 bases and J by 3 bases, with 12 bases between them. CDR3 sequence: CSATGTVNQPQHF. The CDR3 bases are TGCAGTGCCACCGGGACTGTCAATCAGCCCCAGCATTTT.

This chain links TRBV6-1 with TRBJ1-2; weak D call: TRBD1 (5 bases). The CDR3 covers 14 residues. The germline CDR1 and CDR2 sequences are MNHNS and SASEGT. Between the trimmed V and J ends, which lost 4 bases and 0 bases, there was a span of 9 bases. Here the CDR3 reads CASSATATNYGYTF. CDR3 bases: TGTGCCAGCAGTGCGACAGCGACTAACTATGGCTACACCTTC.

This sequence joins TRBV20-1 and TRBJ2-7; no clear D gene. Trimming stripped 6 bases from V and 2 bases from J, with 11 bases between. The CDR3 is made up of 12 amino acids. From germline, CDR1 is DFQATT and CDR2 SNEGSKA (reference sequence). This CDR3 reads CSAPYGAYEQYF. The DNA of the CDR3 is TGCAGTGCACCCTATGGCGCCTACGAGCAGTACTTC.

The chain links TRBV2 to TRBJ1-2; perhaps TRBD1 as D (6 bases). V lost 0 bases to trimming and J lost 7 bases, with 12 bases between them. Germline CDR1 and CDR2: SNHLY and FYNNEI. CDR3 length equals 14 residues. CDR3: CASSEAWQGIGYTF. The CDR3, as DNA: TGTGCCAGCAGTGAAGCTTGGCAGGGGATTGGCTACACCTTC.

The chain combines TRBV20-1 with TRBJ2-6; D not resolved. Germline-derived CDR1 and CDR2 are DFQATT and SNEGSKA (reference sequence). The CDR3 contains 12 residues. Trimming removed 0 bases at V and 4 bases at J, with 1 base between. In DNA form, the CDR3 reads TGCAGTGCTAGAGAGGGGGCCAACGTCCTGACTTTC. Amino acid sequence: CSAREGANVLTF.

The V and J genes are TRBV4-1 and TRBJ1-2, with a possible D match to TRBD1 (5 bases). Between the trimmed V and J ends, which lost 3 bases and 8 bases, there was a span of 16 bases. The CDR3 contains 14 residues. Germline-derived CDR1 and CDR2 are MGHRA and YSYEKL. The CDR3 sequence is CASSQLDGARGYTF. The CDR3 region has the DNA TGCGCCAGCAGCCAGCTGGACGGGGCGCGGGGCTACACCTTC.

V gene TRBV30 combines with J gene TRBJ2-3, with 12 bases that match TRBD2. V gave up 7 bases and J gave up 4 bases; unmatched junction bases: 6. This CDR3 region has 14 residues. The V gene's germline CDR1 is GTSNPN and CDR2 SVGIG (reference sequence). CDR3 region: CASGLAGTPDTQYF. The CDR3 DNA reads TGTGCCTCCGGACTAGCGGGAACGCCAGATACGCAGTATTTT.

There are many counts of this clonotype. CDR3 amino acids: CASSLEGGAGYGYTF. As DNA, the CDR3 is TGTGCCAGCAGCTTAGAGGGGGGGGCGGGCTATGGCTACACCTTC. This sequence joins TRBV7-2 and TRBJ1-2, with a weak D call TRBD1 (6 bases). The V and J ends lost 1 base and 4 bases respectively, with 13 bases between them. Germline V lookup: CDR1 SGHTA, CDR2 FQGNSA. This CDR3 has 15 residues.

This chain uses TRBV25-1 with TRBJ2-7; 8 bases are a match to TRBD1. The CDR3 length is 16 residues. J lost 3 bases, V lost 3 bases, and 10 bases had no gene match. The germline gives CDR1 MGHDK, CDR2 SYGVNS. The CDR3 protein is CASSDLTGTGYYEQYF. The CDR3 bases are TGTGCCAGCAGTGATCTTACCGGGACAGGATACTACGAGCAGTACTTC.

This clonotype has only a few counts. This chain joins TRBV29-1 and TRBJ1-1, with a tentative D call TRBD1 (6 bases). The V gene lost 6 bases and the J gene lost 0 bases, with 11 bases spanning the gap. The CDR3 loop spans 13 amino acids. CDR1 SQVTM and CDR2 ANQGSEA come from the germline V gene. This CDR3 is CSVAGDMNTEAFF. The CDR3 nucleotides are TGCAGCGTCGCAGGGGACATGAACACTGAAGCTTTCTTT.

The chain employs TRBV20-1 and TRBJ1-1; tentatively, D is TRBD1 (5 bases). The CDR3 extends over 13 amino acids. Trimming took 6 bases from V and 0 from J, leaving 11 bases between them. The germline CDR1 and CDR2 sequences are DFQATT and SNEGSKA (reference sequence). This CDR3 is CSAIRQMNTEAFF. The CDR3 DNA reads TGCAGTGCCATCCGACAGATGAACACTGAAGCTTTCTTT.

On this clonotype: This could be a read error, since a much larger clone is one nucleotide away. The rearrangement links TRBV3-1 to TRBJ2-7; tentative D call: TRBD1 (6 bases). V gave up 4 bases and J gave up 4 bases, with 11 bases separating them. The germline CDR1 and CDR2 sequences are LGHDT and YNNKEL (reference sequence). There are 13 residues in the CDR3. As DNA, the CDR3 is TGTGCCAGCAGCCGGGACACAAAGTACGAGCAGTACTTC. Translating it yields CASSRDTKYEQYF.

The chain carries TRBV7-4 and TRBJ2-5; 8 bases map to TRBD1. Germline CDR1 is SGHVT and CDR2 is SQSDAQ. J lost 5 bases, V lost 8 bases, and 10 bases had no gene match. This CDR3 is 14 amino acids long. The CDR3 coding sequence is TGTGCCAGCCAAGATGGCAGGGGGCAGGAGACCCAGTACTTC. Its translation: CASQDGRGQETQYF.